The 5 T cell receptor beta chains given below trace back to one sample, sequenced in a study of response to subunit inactivated influenza vaccine. In TCRdb, the RT-PCR reads were re-called with MiXCR into one record per CDR3 protein. The table includes about 500,000 distinct CDR3 sequences, over 10% detected once. This specimen was PBMCs from blood, taken about 6 weeks after vaccination. These receptors originate from a man between 50 and 59 years old who received an inactivated influenza vaccine.

This rearrangement joins TRBV10-3 to TRBJ2-7, with 9 positions matching TRBD2. Germline V gene data show CDR1 as ENHRY and CDR2 as SYGVKD. CDR3 size: 14 residues. The V segment lost 4 bases and the J segment 5 bases; nucleotides outside the gene matches: 6. This chain's CDR3 is CAISASGILHEQYF. The CDR3 DNA sequence: TGTGCCATCAGTGCTAGCGGGATCCTTCACGAGCAGTACTTC.

This clonotype appeared a few times. The chain recombines TRBV12-3 or TRBV12-4 with TRBJ1-5; 10 bases fit TRBD1. The CDR3 totals 16 residues. Trimming cost V 5 bases and J 3 bases; bases outside gene matches: 7. The CDR3 DNA follows: TGTGCCAGCAGTGCACCCGGGACAGGGGCCAATCAGCCCCAGCATTTT. Its protein is CASSAPGTGANQPQHF.

This clonotype was recorded many times. This sequence joins TRBV20-1 and TRBJ1-5; a weak D match, TRBD1 (5 bases). The CDR3 contains 13 residues. Germline V gene data show CDR1 as DFQATT and CDR2 as SNEGSKA (reference sequence). Trimming shortened V by 3 bases and J by 2 bases, and 8 bases separated the two germline ends. CDR3 bases: TGCAGTGCTAGCGGGGGAGGCAATCAGCCCCAGCATTTT. Encoded protein: CSASGGGNQPQHF.

The genes are TRBV7-2 and TRBJ1-1; D remains ambiguous. Germline CDR1 is SGHTA and CDR2 is FQGNSA. V lost 5 bases and J 11 bases, leaving 18 bases between the germline ends. The CDR3 sequence is 13 residues long. CDR3 amino acids: CASSPDQARLAFF. Written as DNA, the CDR3 is TGTGCCAGCAGCCCCGACCAAGCTCGCCTGGCTTTCTTT.

Only a few counts were recorded for this clonotype. The chain recombines TRBV4-2 with TRBJ2-3, with 8 bases aligning to TRBD2. The V segment lost 4 bases and the J segment 3 bases; nucleotides outside the gene matches: 9. Germline V lookup: CDR1 LGHNA, CDR2 YNFKEQ. The CDR3 sequence is 16 residues long. The CDR3 sequence: CASSPPGTRGTDTQYF. The CDR3 DNA follows: TGTGCCAGCAGCCCCCCCGGGACTAGAGGTACAGATACGCAGTATTTT.